This is a list of T cell receptor beta chains from one sample in a study of post-analysis software for immune sequencing data. TCRdb re-derived calls from the PCR reads in MiXCR, one entry per CDR3 protein. The data contain over 700,000 distinct CDR3 sequences, 25% to 30% of them singletons. Input material: blood. The receptors originated from a girl aged 5-17 years with multiple sclerosis. The CDR3 runs from the conserved cysteine through the conserved F or W. A D gene is named only where the DNA matches it firmly.

D	V	J	CDR3
TRBD2	TRBV5-1	TRBJ2-1	CASSMRTSGYNEQFF
-	TRBV7-9	TRBJ2-1	CASSAGVSSYNEQFF
-	TRBV7-8	-	CASSSGLGGRGEQYF
TRBD1	TRBV6-6	TRBJ1-2	CASRDRAWNYGYTF
-	TRBV27	TRBJ1-5	CASSSQAPQPQHF
-	TRBV4-1	TRBJ2-3	CASSQVSSFLGDTQYF
TRBD2	TRBV7-2	TRBJ2-3	CASRTGGPGTDTQYF
-	TRBV20-1	TRBJ2-1	CSARNRGGIKELSYNEQFF
TRBD2	TRBV27	TRBJ2-5	CASSLGKAREQYF
TRBD1	TRBV29-1	TRBJ2-7	CSVTRDRGSYEQYF